This TCR beta chain was recovered during a study of blood T cell repertoires in COVID-19. Study-level information: Spain, Italy and the United States supplied samples that represented acute and convalescent COVID-19.

The table came from immunoSEQ multiplex PCR; TCRdb's copy has only in-frame clones and leaves some out. The repertoire holds about 260,000 clones, roughly four fifths seen once, with under 4.5% in the top ten. Adults between roughly 18 and 89 years of age took part from about 24 US areas. Cohort allocation depended upon clinical history that participants reported. V dropped 1 base and J dropped 8; count of bases not matched to a gene: 3. The CDR3 extends over 16 amino acids. The germline CDR1 and CDR2 sequences are MNHNS and SASEGT. The receptor's source is a man aged 30-40 years with acute COVID-19. Sequences were obtained from PBMCs or T cells enriched from blood (not recorded which). The chain has TRBV6-1 and TRBJ2-2, with 14 nucleotides matching TRBD2. The CDR3 DNA reads TGTGCCAGCAGTGAAGGGACTAGCGGGGGGAAGGGGGAGCTGTTTTTT. Protein product: CASSEGTSGGKGELFF.